This T cell receptor beta chain was captured in a study of Ad26.COV2.S vaccination and SARS-CoV-2 variants. Noted treatment: some 20 received Ad26.COV2.S at low or high dose, single or two shots; about 5 received placebo; per-sample allocation not given. All samples were drawn on day 63, counting from the first vaccine or placebo injection. The repertoire was sequenced with immunoSEQ multiplex PCR; TCRdb's copy has only in-frame clones and lacks some. The sample includes 300,000 to 350,000 clones, 75% to 90% of them seen just once. Details on this clone: The target antigen is unknown.

The CDR3 extends over 11 amino acids. Study-level points and caveats: Vaccinees and placebo recipients showed similar non-spike TCR breadth.

The chain links TRBV21-1 to TRBJ2-7. TRBV21-1 is classified as a pseudogene. The sequences come from peripheral blood, collected in a trial of Ad26.COV2.S vaccine versus placebo. This TCR derives from a person between 18 and 60 years old who received the Ad26.COV2.S COVID-19 vaccine or a placebo. In DNA, the CDR3 is TGTGCCAGCAGCAGAACCTACGAGCAGTACGTC. Its protein product is CASSRTYEQYV.